This TCR beta chain was documented in a study of technical replicates of blood from a handful of donors. TCRdb's copy holds only in-frame clones and misses some; the assay was immunoSEQ multiplex PCR. The sample carries fewer than 100,000 clones, 80% to 95% recorded once. V was cut by 6 bases and J by 2 bases, with 13 bases left in between. Looked up from germline, CDR1 is MNHNS and CDR2 is SASEGT. There are 14 residues in the CDR3. The receptor comes from a human donor in good health. The chain carries TRBV6-1 and TRBJ1-2; D might be TRBD1 (6 bases). Sequencing was carried out using T cells isolated from PBMCs. Here the CDR3 DNA reads TGTGCCAGCAGCACTACAGGGTACAACTATGGCTACACCTTC. Protein: CASSTTGYNYGYTF.